The 15 T cell receptor beta chains below were found in one sample sequenced in a study of shared clonotypes between healthy human individuals. Using immunoSEQ multiplex PCR, the repertoire was profiled, and TCRdb retains in-frame clones only, with some absent. The sample has 2 million to 2.5 million clones; 90% to 96% are singletons. Sequenced: naive CD4+ T cells sorted from blood. The subset was: CD45RA+ positively selected. The origin of the receptors is a man aged 18 to 30 in good health.

The chain combines TRBV30 with TRBJ1-3, with D uncertain. The V gene's germline CDR1 is GTSNPN and CDR2 SVGIG (reference sequence). The CDR3 has 11 residues. DNA for the CDR3: TGTGGAGGCAACTCTGGAAACACCATATATTTT. Its translation is CGGNSGNTIYF.

This sequence joins TRBV4-2 and TRBJ2-7; a possible D gene is TRBD2 (6 bases). Germline V gene sequence: CDR1 LGHNA, CDR2 YNFKEQ. The CDR3 loop spans 13 amino acids. Trimming took 3 bases from V and 7 from J, leaving 13 bases between them. The CDR3 loop reads CASSQGLGWEQYF. The CDR3 DNA reads as TGTGCCAGCAGCCAGGGACTGGGTTGGGAGCAGTACTTC.

The CDR3 sequence: CASSRQGMDEQYF. CDR3 nucleotides: TGTGCCAGCAGCCGACAGGGAATGGACGAGCAGTACTTC. This chain connects TRBV7-9 to TRBJ2-7, with 7 nucleotides matching TRBD1. The CDR3 sequence is 13 residues long. Unmatched junction bases numbered 6, after V lost 5 bases and J lost 5 bases. Germline V CDR1 and CDR2: SEHNR, FQNEAQ (reference sequence). Complete variable domain (other parts from reference TRBV7-9 and TRBJ2-7): DTGVSQNPRHKITKRGQNVTFRCDPISEHNRLYWYRQTLGQGPEFLTYFQNEAQLEKSRLLSDRFSAERPKGSFSTLEIQRTEQGDSAMYLCASSRQGMDEQYFGPGTRLTVT.

V gene TRBV5-6 combines with J gene TRBJ2-7; TRBD2 might be the D (6 bases). From germline, CDR1 is SGHDT and CDR2 YYEEEE. Trimming removed 5 bases from V and 3 bases from J, with 15 bases in between. CDR3 size: 14 residues. The CDR3 spells CASSVGGTVYEQYF. CDR3 DNA: TGTGCCAGCAGTGTTGGGGGGACCGTCTACGAGCAGTACTTC. Full variable domain (missing parts from reference TRBV5-6 and TRBJ2-7): DAGVTQSPTHLIKTRGQQVTLRCSPKSGHDTVSWYQQALGQGPQFIFQYYEEEERQRGNFPDRFSGHQFPNYSSELNVNALLLGDSALYLCASSVGGTVYEQYFGPGTRLTVT.

As concerns this clone: The sample holds other DNA sequences that translate to the same CDR3. V is TRBV5-1 and J is TRBJ1-4; D gene uncertain. V shed 0 bases and J shed 5 bases, with 5 bases lying between them. Germline V gene data show CDR1 as SGHRS and CDR2 as YFSETQ. CDR3 size: 13 residues. The CDR3 bases are TGCGCCAGCAGCTTGGGCTTGAATGAAAAACTGTTTTTT. It codes for CASSLGLNEKLFF.

The chain recombines TRBV7-2 with TRBJ2-1; D remains ambiguous. The CDR3 has 14 residues. Per germline, CDR1 SGHTA and CDR2 FQGNSA. Trimming removed 1 base from V and 2 bases from J, with 6 bases in between. The chain's CDR3 is CASSLDSAYNEQFF. The CDR3 coding sequence is TGTGCCAGCAGCTTAGACAGTGCCTACAATGAGCAGTTCTTC.

The chain employs TRBV28 and TRBJ1-2, with D uncertain. Per germline, CDR1 MDHEN and CDR2 SYDVKM. This CDR3 spans 12 amino acids. V lost 5 bases and J lost 7, with 11 bases in between. The CDR3 here is CASSRPGSGYTF. The CDR3 region has the DNA TGTGCCAGCAGTCGACCTGGGAGTGGCTACACCTTC.

This clone came up once. Within the sample, other DNA sequences also encode this same CDR3. The chain joins TRBV6-1 to TRBJ1-5; 7 bases are a match to TRBD1. The germline CDR1 and CDR2 sequences are MNHNS and SASEGT. The CDR3 runs to 12 residues. With V trimmed by 6 bases and J by 6 bases, 2 bases remained unmatched. The CDR3 reads CASRQGTQPQHF. CDR3 nucleotides: TGTGCCAGCAGACAGGGGACTCAGCCCCAGCATTTT.

V and J are TRBV9 and TRBJ1-2, with D tentatively TRBD1 (6 bases). This CDR3 region has 14 residues. Trimming cost V 4 bases and J 8 bases, with 18 bases left between them. CDR1 is SGDLS and CDR2 is YYNGEE in the germline V gene. The CDR3 spells CASSSDRLLLGYTF. In DNA, the CDR3 is TGTGCCAGCAGCTCCGACAGGTTACTATTGGGCTACACCTTC.

The chain is built from TRBV6-1 and TRBJ2-7, with 8 bases aligning to TRBD1. Germline CDR1 MNHNS, CDR2 SASEGT. This CDR3 has 17 amino acids. V dropped 4 bases and J dropped 0; count of bases not matched to a gene: 11. CDR3 protein: CASSVRRTGIDSYEQYF. CDR3 nucleotide sequence: TGTGCCAGCAGTGTACGAAGGACAGGGATCGACTCCTACGAGCAGTACTTC.

To note about this clone: This sample includes further DNA sequences coding for the same CDR3. The genes are TRBV6-5 and TRBJ1-3, with unresolved D. Germline CDR1 is MNHEY and CDR2 is SVGAGI. This CDR3 is 14 amino acids long. V was clipped by 0 bases and J by 1 base, with 4 bases between them. The CDR3, as DNA: TGTGCCAGCAGTTACTCACTTTCTGGAAACACCATATATTTT. This sequence encodes CASSYSLSGNTIYF.

The rearrangement links TRBV28 to TRBJ2-7; tentative D call: TRBD2 (5 bases). The CDR3 is 16 residues long. V dropped 6 bases and J dropped 3 bases, with 21 bases sitting between them. Germline-derived CDR1 and CDR2 are MDHEN and SYDVKM. CDR3 bases: TGTGCCAGCAGGCCCACCGGGCGGGCCAACTACTACGAGCAGTACTTC. Translated, it gives CASRPTGRANYYEQYF.

This chain connects TRBV7-2 to TRBJ1-1; D may be TRBD1 (5 bases). The CDR3 is made up of 14 amino acids. Trimming took 5 bases from V and 1 from J, leaving 11 bases between them. Germline CDR1 is SGHTA and CDR2 is FQGNSA. Here the CDR3 reads CASSPGRENTEAFF. Here the CDR3 DNA reads TGTGCCAGCAGCCCGGGACGGGAGAACACTGAAGCTTTCTTT.

The rearrangement uses TRBV2 and TRBJ1-2, with D unclear. V was trimmed by 4 bases and J by 7 bases, leaving 13 bases between them. The CDR3 is 13 amino acids. Germline V CDR1 and CDR2: SNHLY, FYNNEI. The CDR3 loop is CASSVGQAGGYTF. The DNA of the CDR3 is TGTGCCAGCAGTGTTGGGCAGGCCGGTGGCTACACCTTC.

The chain links TRBV11-2 to TRBJ2-5, with 15 bases aligning to TRBD2. The CDR3 consists of 15 residues. Germline lookup yields CDR1 SGHAT and CDR2 FQNNGV. V shed 5 bases, J shed 4 bases, and the junction held 2 bases outside the gene matches. CDR3 protein: CASSPGLAGGETQYF. The CDR3 DNA sequence: TGTGCCAGCAGCCCGGGACTAGCGGGAGGAGAGACCCAGTACTTC.